Below, 24 T cell receptor beta chains from the same sample are listed, as sequenced in a study of quantifying T cell responses using KT2 cells. Study summary: TCR alpha and beta constant-region primers primed reverse transcription of RNA.

A single-stranded UMI oligo with SP2 sequence was ligated to cDNA 3' ends. An equimolar mix of RC1.1 and RC1.2 primed the beta chain across TRBC1 and TRBC2. Each CDR3 protein is one row after TCRdb ran MiXCR on the UMI-ligation and nested PCR reads. The table includes about 32,000 distinct CDR3 sequences, 7.3% detected once. The sample taken for sequencing was PBMCs spiked with cells of the T cell clone KT2. The source of these receptors is a human donor.

This clonotype was seen ten or more times. The rearrangement joins TRBV20-1 to TRBJ2-5; TRBD2 agrees at 10 bases. The trim removed 3 bases at V and 5 bases at J, leaving 6 bases unmatched. CDR1 DFQATT and CDR2 SNEGSKA come from the germline V gene (reference sequence). This CDR3 is 14 amino acids long. The DNA for the CDR3 is TGCAGTGCTAGCTCAGCGGGAGGGGGGGAGACCCAGTACTTC. Translation: CSASSAGGGETQYF.

The rearrangement joins TRBV20-1 to TRBJ2-1; TRBD2 matches at 10 bases. This CDR3 has 15 residues. Losses at the gene ends were 7 bases for V and 9 bases for J; bases not matched to a gene: 15. Germline V gene sequence: CDR1 DFQATT, CDR2 SNEGSKA (reference sequence). CDR3 sequence reads: CSVSRSGRAQGEQFF. For the CDR3, the DNA is TGCAGTGTATCTCGGAGCGGGAGGGCCCAGGGTGAGCAGTTCTTC.

The V and J genes are TRBV24-1 and TRBJ2-5; 7 nucleotides match TRBD2. Germline V gene sequence: CDR1 KGHDR, CDR2 SFDVKD. This CDR3 region has 15 residues. Unmatched junction bases numbered 4, after V lost 3 bases and J lost 1 base. The CDR3 region has the DNA TGTGCCACCAGTGATCCGACGGGAGGCCAAGAGACCCAGTACTTC. Encoded protein: CATSDPTGGQETQYF.

This clonotype was found a few times. The chain joins TRBV4-3 to TRBJ1-5; 9 nucleotides agree with TRBD1. Germline V gene lookup returns CDR1 LGHNA and CDR2 YSLEER. The ends lost 4 bases at V and 7 bases at J; junction bases unmatched: 2. The CDR3 consists of 13 residues. The CDR3 DNA follows: TGCGCCAGCAGCCGGGACAGGGTACAGCCCCAGCATTTT. This translates into CASSRDRVQPQHF.

This clonotype has just a few counts. V gene TRBV6-1 combines with J gene TRBJ2-7; tentatively, D is TRBD1 or TRBD2 (5 bases each). Trimming shortened V by 4 bases and J by 1 base, and 11 bases separated the two germline ends. Per the germline V gene, CDR1 is MNHNS and CDR2 is SASEGT. There are 14 residues in the CDR3. Here the CDR3 DNA reads TGTGCCAGCAGTGTCCGGGACGGTTCCTACGAGCAGTACTTC. It translates to CASSVRDGSYEQYF.

There are many counts of this clonotype. The CDR3 here is CASSLAVVKTNYGYTF. The CDR3 bases are TGTGCCAGCAGTTTAGCTGTGGTCAAGACTAACTATGGCTACACCTTC. This rearrangement joins TRBV12-3 or TRBV12-4 to TRBJ1-2; D remains unclear. Trimming stripped 0 bases from V and 0 bases from J, with 11 bases between. This CDR3 has 16 amino acids.

This clonotype was detected many times. The rearrangement joins TRBV12-3 or TRBV12-4 to TRBJ1-5, with D unclear. The ends were cut back, 3 bases at V and 7 bases at J, with 13 bases in the middle. CDR3 size: 14 residues. The CDR3: CASSLWGSRQPQHF. The CDR3 DNA reads TGTGCCAGCAGTTTGTGGGGTTCGAGACAGCCCCAGCATTTT.

This clonotype has only a few counts. The V call is TRBV15, the J call TRBJ2-3, with D perhaps given as TRBD1 or TRBD2 (5 bases each). CDR1 and CDR2 (germline): LNHNV, YYDKDF (reference sequence). There are 16 residues in the CDR3. Deletions cut 0 bases from V and 2 bases from J, with 12 bases between. CDR3 in amino acids: CATSRDQQGATDTQYF. The CDR3 coding sequence is TGTGCCACCAGCAGAGATCAGCAGGGAGCCACAGATACGCAGTATTTT.

The V gene is TRBV6-4, the J gene TRBJ2-1; 12 nucleotides agree with TRBD2. Germline V gives CDR1 MRHNA, CDR2 SNTAGT. The CDR3 contains 14 residues. V lost 3 bases and J lost 6; bases outside the gene matches: 0. The CDR3 loop is CASSEGLAGNEQFF. The CDR3 DNA reads TGTGCCAGCAGTGAGGGACTAGCGGGCAATGAGCAGTTCTTC.

There are many counts of this clonotype. The rearrangement uses TRBV2 and TRBJ1-2; tentative D call: TRBD1 (6 bases). Germline values: CDR1 SNHLY, CDR2 FYNNEI. V dropped 6 bases and J dropped 6 bases, with 11 bases sitting between them. The CDR3 extends over 12 amino acids. DNA for the CDR3: TGTGCCAGCAGCGCAGGGGCCCATGGCTACACCTTC. Protein product: CASSAGAHGYTF.

The chain joins TRBV12-3 or TRBV12-4 to TRBJ2-3; a possible D gene is TRBD2 (6 bases). Trimming removed 6 bases at V and 6 bases at J, with 13 bases between. This CDR3 has 13 residues. This CDR3 reads CASRRESWDTQYF. Here the CDR3 DNA reads TGTGCCAGCAGACGGGAGAGCTGGGATACGCAGTATTTT.

This clonotype has ten or more counts. The rearrangement links TRBV29-1 to TRBJ1-1; D remains ambiguous. Deletions cut 5 bases from V and 6 bases from J, with 19 bases between. Germline V gene sequence: CDR1 SQVTM, CDR2 ANQGSEA. The CDR3 runs to 14 residues. The CDR3, as DNA: TGCAGCGTTTCGAGGGCCCCCCGCGGAGCTGAAGCTTTCTTT. It translates to CSVSRAPRGAEAFF.

Concerning this clonotype itself: This sequence may be a read error, since a much larger clone differs from it by one base. V is TRBV25-1 and J is TRBJ2-1; the D is unclear. V lost 8 bases and J lost 7, with 24 bases in between. Per the germline V gene, CDR1 is MGHDK and CDR2 is SYGVNS. CDR3 length equals 16 residues. The CDR3 reads CASGFEEQGPGNEQFF. Here the CDR3 DNA reads TGTGCCAGCGGTTTTGAGGAGCAAGGGCCGGGTAATGAGCAGTTCTTC.

V gene TRBV2 combines with J gene TRBJ1-6, with a tentative D call TRBD1 (5 bases). The V and J ends lost 4 bases and 2 bases respectively, with 6 bases between them. The germline gives CDR1 SNHLY, CDR2 FYNNEI. The length of the CDR3 is 14 residues. The CDR3: CASSVTAYNSPLHF. CDR3 nucleotide sequence: TGTGCCAGCAGTGTGACAGCCTATAATTCACCCCTCCACTTT.

Ten or more counts support this clonotype. V gene TRBV6-2 or TRBV6-3 combines with J gene TRBJ1-1; a weak D match, TRBD1 (6 bases). V lost 6 bases, J lost 0 bases, and 20 bases lay in between. The CDR3 has 17 residues. Germline CDR1 and CDR2: MNHEY and SVGEGT. For the CDR3, the DNA is TGTGCCAGCAGACCCGCCGCGCGGACAGCCTTGAACACTGAAGCTTTCTTT. Protein sequence: CASRPAARTALNTEAFF.

This clonotype was seen only a few times. V and J are TRBV12-3 or TRBV12-4 and TRBJ1-2; D is possibly TRBD1 (5 bases). V was trimmed by 6 bases and J by 6 bases, leaving 20 bases between them. The CDR3 length is 15 residues. CDR3 nucleotide sequence: TGTGCCAGCAGGCCGGCCGGGACCCGGGTTAATGGCTACACCTTC. It translates to CASRPAGTRVNGYTF.

This clonotype was found many times. The gene calls are TRBV7-8 and TRBJ2-1; D tentatively reads TRBD1 or TRBD2 (5 bases each). The V gene's germline CDR1 is SGHVS and CDR2 FQNEAQ. Deletions cut 4 bases from V and 5 bases from J, with 15 bases between. The CDR3 extends over 15 amino acids. CDR3 nucleotide sequence: TGTGCCAGCAGCTCCTCCGGGACCCGGAACAATGAGCAGTTCTTC. This encodes CASSSSGTRNNEQFF.

This clonotype was recorded many times. The chain recombines TRBV6-6 with TRBJ2-1; 8 bases are shared with TRBD1. J lost 7 bases, V lost 5 bases, and 13 bases had no gene match. The CDR3 length is 16 residues. Germline CDR1 is MNHNY and CDR2 is SVGAGI (reference sequence). CDR3 coding DNA: TGTGCCAGCAGTCCCTGGGGACAGGCGGCTGGGAATGAGCAGTTCTTC. This translates into CASSPWGQAAGNEQFF.

This clonotype was picked up many times. The gene calls are TRBV12-3 or TRBV12-4 and TRBJ1-6; D uncertain. The CDR3 contains 12 residues. V lost 7 bases and J lost 10, with 11 bases in between. This chain's CDR3 is CASKDIGSPLHF. The CDR3 DNA follows: TGTGCCAGCAAAGATATAGGCTCACCCCTCCACTTT.

This clonotype was recorded a few times. This sequence joins TRBV19 and TRBJ2-1, with 9 bases identical to TRBD2. Germline V gene lookup returns CDR1 LNHDA and CDR2 SQIVND (reference sequence). CDR3 length equals 17 residues. The V gene end was trimmed by 3 bases and the J gene end by 5 bases; junction bases not matched to a gene: 11. The CDR3 spells CASSMIGSGGPNNEQFF. CDR3 nucleotides: TGTGCCAGTAGTATGATAGGAAGCGGGGGGCCGAACAATGAGCAGTTCTTC.

At least ten counts were recorded for this clonotype. The CDR3 sequence: CASSIGGTGSSPLHF. The DNA for the CDR3 is TGTGCCAGCAGCATCGGAGGGACAGGGAGTTCACCCCTCCACTTT. V gene TRBV9 combines with J gene TRBJ1-6, with 9 bases lining up with TRBD1. J gave up 9 bases and V 4 bases, and 8 bases lay outside the gene matches. The germline V gene encodes CDR1 SGDLS and CDR2 YYNGEE. The CDR3 is 15 residues long.

CDR3 residues: CSVEGRVGEQYF. CDR3 DNA sequence: TGCAGCGTTGAAGGCCGGGTGGGGGAGCAGTACTTC. This rearrangement joins TRBV29-1 to TRBJ2-7; D gene ambiguous. This CDR3 spans 12 amino acids. V was shortened by 1 base and J by 7 bases, with 11 bases between the two germline ends. Germline-derived CDR1 and CDR2 are SQVTM and ANQGSEA.

Ten or more counts support this clonotype. The V call is TRBV20-1, the J call TRBJ2-1; the match to TRBD2 covers 10 bases. The junction had 12 bases not matched to a gene; V was cut back by 3 bases and J by 10 bases. CDR1 and CDR2 (germline): DFQATT, SNEGSKA (reference sequence). The CDR3 is 15 amino acids. This CDR3 is CSARGGSGRSGEQFF. For the CDR3, the DNA is TGCAGTGCTAGGGGGGGTAGCGGGAGGTCGGGGGAGCAGTTCTTC.

The table lists this clonotype with many counts. CDR3 sequence: CASSFLAGVSSYEQYF. In nucleotides, the CDR3 is TGCGCCAGCAGCTTCCTAGCGGGAGTGAGTTCCTACGAGCAGTACTTC. The chain couples TRBV4-3 to TRBJ2-7; 10 bases line up with TRBD2. This CDR3 has 16 residues. CDR1 and CDR2 (germline): LGHNA, YSLEER. V shed 5 bases and J 1 base; nucleotides not matched to a gene: 8.